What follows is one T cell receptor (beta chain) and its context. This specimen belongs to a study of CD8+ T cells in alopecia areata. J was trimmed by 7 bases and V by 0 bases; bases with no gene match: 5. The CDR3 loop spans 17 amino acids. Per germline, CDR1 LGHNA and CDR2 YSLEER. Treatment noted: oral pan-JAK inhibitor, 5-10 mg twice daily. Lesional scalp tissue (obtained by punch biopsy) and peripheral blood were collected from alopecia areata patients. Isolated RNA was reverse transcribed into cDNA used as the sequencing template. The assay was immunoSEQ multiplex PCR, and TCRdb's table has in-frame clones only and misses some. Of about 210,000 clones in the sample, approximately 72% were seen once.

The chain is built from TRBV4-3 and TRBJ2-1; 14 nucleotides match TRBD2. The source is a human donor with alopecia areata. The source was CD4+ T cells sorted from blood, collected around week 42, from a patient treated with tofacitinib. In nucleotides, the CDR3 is TGCGCCAGCAGCCAAGAGCCGGGACTAGCGGGGGCAAATGAGCAGTTCTTC. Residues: CASSQEPGLAGANEQFF.